This passage covers 18 T cell receptor beta chains from one sample sequenced in a study of control samples from healthy donors and cancer patients. Some clones are missing from TCRdb's copy, which holds only in-frame ones; the method was immunoSEQ multiplex PCR. Among approximately 94,000 clones listed, approximately 84% were seen once. Source material: PBMCs. Source of these receptors: a man between 65 and 85 years old with lung cancer.

This clone was observed a single time. This rearrangement joins TRBV7-2 to TRBJ2-2; the D gene is possibly TRBD1 (5 bases). CDR3 length: 16 amino acids. Deletions cut 5 bases from V and 0 bases from J, with 13 bases between. Germline V lookup: CDR1 SGHTA, CDR2 FQGNSA. The CDR3 sequence: CASSLPGQANTGELFF. The CDR3 DNA is TGTGCCAGCAGCCTCCCCGGACAAGCGAACACCGGGGAGCTGTTTTTT.

V and J are TRBV2 and TRBJ1-2, with 8 bases aligning to TRBD1. Trimming took 5 bases from V and 10 from J; bases not matched to a gene: 12. Per the germline V gene, CDR1 is SNHLY and CDR2 is FYNNEI. The CDR3 extends over 14 amino acids. CDR3 protein: CASSTTGQAWFYTF. DNA for the CDR3: TGTGCCAGCAGTACAACGGGACAGGCCTGGTTCTACACCTTC.

Here the CDR3 reads CASSHRDRGTEAFF. DNA for the CDR3: TGCGCCAGCAGCCACCGGGACAGGGGAACCGAAGCTTTCTTT. The chain joins TRBV5-1 to TRBJ1-1, with 10 bases fitting TRBD1. Germline V gene lookup returns CDR1 SGHRS and CDR2 YFSETQ. V shed 4 bases and J 8 bases; nucleotides not matched to a gene: 8. The CDR3 covers 14 residues.

The chain uses TRBV5-1 and TRBJ2-1; no clear D. The CDR3 spans 15 residues. Trimming stripped 0 bases from V and 0 bases from J, with 7 bases between. The germline V gene has CDR1 SGHRS and CDR2 YFSETQ. CDR3: CASSLGTISYNEQFF. Here the CDR3 DNA reads TGCGCCAGCAGCTTGGGAACTATCTCCTACAATGAGCAGTTCTTC.

The chain links TRBV6-2 or TRBV6-3 to TRBJ2-3; TRBD2 aligns across 9 bases. There are 19 residues in the CDR3. V lost 2 bases to trimming and J lost 2 bases; unmatched junction nucleotides: 14. Germline CDR1 MNHEY, CDR2 SVGEGT. CDR3 DNA: TGTGCCAGCAGTTACCGATTAAGCGGGGGGATTTCCGACACAGATACGCAGTATTTT. Its translation: CASSYRLSGGISDTDTQYF.

The J gene is TRBJ2-3, the V gene TRBV5-6; 7 bases agree with TRBD2. Germline loops: CDR1 SGHDT, CDR2 YYEEEE. The CDR3 is 16 amino acids. After removal of 3 bases from V and 2 bases from J, the junction contained 9 bases not matched to a gene. DNA for the CDR3: TGTGCCAGCAGCTCCAGCGGGACCCTCCACACAGATACGCAGTATTTT. It specifies CASSSSGTLHTDTQYF. Combining the CDR3 with reference TRBV5-6 and TRBJ2-3 gives the whole variable domain DAGVTQSPTHLIKTRGQQVTLRCSPKSGHDTVSWYQQALGQGPQFIFQYYEEEERQRGNFPDRFSGHQFPNYSSELNVNALLLGDSALYLCASSSSGTLHTDTQYFGPGTRLTVL.

The chain combines TRBV3-1 (or the pseudogene TRBV3-2) with TRBJ1-6; tentatively, D is TRBD1 (5 bases). CDR3 length: 14 amino acids. CDR1 and CDR2 (germline): LGHDT, YNNKEL (reference sequence). Trimming stripped 1 base from V and 10 bases from J, with 11 bases between. The CDR3 coding sequence is TGTGCCAGCAGCCAAGGGCAGGGCGGCTCACCCCTCCACTTT. This encodes CASSQGQGGSPLHF.

The rearrangement joins TRBV12-3 or TRBV12-4 to TRBJ2-1, with 12 positions matching TRBD2. V shed 10 bases, J shed 4 bases, and the junction held 2 bases outside the gene matches. The CDR3 sequence is 13 residues long. The CDR3: CATGTSGYNEQFF. DNA for the CDR3: TGTGCCACCGGGACTAGCGGGTACAATGAGCAGTTCTTC.

V is TRBV5-1 and J is TRBJ1-1, with D maybe TRBD1 (5 bases). The CDR3 runs to 14 residues. Trimming pared 0 bases from V and 11 bases from J, leaving 17 bases between. The germline gives CDR1 SGHRS, CDR2 YFSETQ. The CDR3 coding sequence is TGCGCCAGCAGCTTGGGGGGCCAGGGAGATCGGGCTTTCTTT. Its translation is CASSLGGQGDRAFF.

This clone was picked up many times. In nucleotides, the CDR3 is TGTGCCAGCAGTGACTCACAGGGCGGGGGGGAAGGTGGCAATGAGCAGTTCTTC. Translation: CASSDSQGGGEGGNEQFF. V gene TRBV6-4 combines with J gene TRBJ2-1, with TRBD2 identical over 9 bases. In germline, CDR1 is MRHNA, CDR2 SNTAGT. This CDR3 region has 18 residues. The J segment lost 6 bases and the V segment lost 0 bases, leaving 12 bases of the junction unmatched.

This chain links TRBV7-9 with TRBJ2-7; 8 nucleotides match TRBD1. This CDR3 has 18 residues. Germline V gene lookup returns CDR1 SEHNR and CDR2 FQNEAQ (reference sequence). Unmatched junction bases numbered 14, after V lost 1 base and J lost 3 bases. The CDR3 region is CASSLGAGGSSRDYEQYF. As DNA, the CDR3 is TGTGCCAGCAGCTTAGGAGCAGGGGGCTCTTCTAGAGACTACGAGCAGTACTTC.

This clone was observed many times. The rearrangement joins TRBV18 to TRBJ1-6; possible D gene TRBD1, 5 bases. CDR1 KGHSH and CDR2 LQKENI come from the germline V gene. The CDR3 is made up of 15 amino acids. V dropped 2 bases and J dropped 8 bases, with 13 bases sitting between them. The CDR3 is CASSPDREGYSPLHF. The CDR3 DNA sequence: TGTGCCAGCTCACCAGACAGAGAAGGCTATTCACCCCTCCACTTT.

The gene calls are TRBV7-2 and TRBJ1-1; tentatively, D is TRBD1 (6 bases). The length of the CDR3 is 12 residues. Looked up from germline, CDR1 is SGHTA and CDR2 is FQGNSA. V was shortened by 0 bases and J by 11 bases, with 10 bases between the two germline ends. DNA of the CDR3: TGTGCCAGCAGCTTAGCCCCAGGGGTGGCTTTCTTT. Protein product: CASSLAPGVAFF.

The CDR3 DNA reads TGTGCCAGCAGTTACGCTTCGTCCGCTGGTGGCTACACCTTC. Amino acids: CASSYASSAGGYTF. The V call is TRBV6-5, the J call TRBJ1-2; D is undetermined. Germline lookup yields CDR1 MNHEY and CDR2 SVGAGI. This CDR3 contains 14 residues. V was pared by 2 bases and J by 7 bases, with 14 bases between.

The V call is TRBV4-1, the J call TRBJ2-2; possible D gene TRBD1, 5 bases. The CDR3 sequence is 17 residues long. Trimming removed 0 bases from V and 4 bases from J, with 15 bases in between. CDR1 is MGHRA and CDR2 is YSYEKL in the germline V gene. The CDR3 loop is CASSQDAGLRPTGELFF. The CDR3 DNA reads as TGCGCCAGCAGCCAAGATGCAGGGCTTCGACCCACCGGGGAGCTGTTTTTT.

The chain has TRBV4-1 and TRBJ1-5, with 10 bases lining up with TRBD1. Looked up from germline, CDR1 is MGHRA and CDR2 is YSYEKL. The trim removed 2 bases at V and 6 bases at J, leaving 7 bases unmatched. CDR3 length equals 16 residues. CDR3 nucleotide sequence: TGCGCCAGCAGCCAACTGACAGGGGGCGGGGGTCAGCCCCAGCATTTT. Translated, it gives CASSQLTGGGGQPQHF.

The chain links TRBV6-2 or TRBV6-3 to TRBJ2-7; TRBD2 agrees at 13 bases. Per germline, CDR1 MNHEY and CDR2 SVGEGT. This CDR3 contains 15 residues. The V segment lost 4 bases and the J segment 2 bases; nucleotides outside the gene matches: 2. The CDR3 spells CASSSTSGGAYEQYF. The CDR3, as DNA: TGTGCCAGCAGTTCCACTAGCGGGGGGGCCTACGAGCAGTACTTC.

This chain connects TRBV7-2 to TRBJ1-2, with a weak D call TRBD1 (6 bases). CDR1 is SGHTA, CDR2 FQGNSA, per germline. This CDR3 region has 15 residues. Trimming removed 5 bases at V and 7 bases at J, with 20 bases between. The CDR3 region is CASSPRDKAMFGYTF. The DNA of the CDR3 is TGTGCCAGCAGCCCCAGGGACAAGGCGATGTTTGGCTACACCTTC. The full variable domain, in which reference TRBV7-2 and TRBJ1-2 provide the parts outside the CDR3, is GAGVSQSPSNKVTEKGKDVELRCDPISGHTALYWYRQSLGQGLEFLIYFQGNSAPDKSGLPSDRFSAERTGGSVSTLTIQRTQQEDSAVYLCASSPRDKAMFGYTFGSGTRLTVV.